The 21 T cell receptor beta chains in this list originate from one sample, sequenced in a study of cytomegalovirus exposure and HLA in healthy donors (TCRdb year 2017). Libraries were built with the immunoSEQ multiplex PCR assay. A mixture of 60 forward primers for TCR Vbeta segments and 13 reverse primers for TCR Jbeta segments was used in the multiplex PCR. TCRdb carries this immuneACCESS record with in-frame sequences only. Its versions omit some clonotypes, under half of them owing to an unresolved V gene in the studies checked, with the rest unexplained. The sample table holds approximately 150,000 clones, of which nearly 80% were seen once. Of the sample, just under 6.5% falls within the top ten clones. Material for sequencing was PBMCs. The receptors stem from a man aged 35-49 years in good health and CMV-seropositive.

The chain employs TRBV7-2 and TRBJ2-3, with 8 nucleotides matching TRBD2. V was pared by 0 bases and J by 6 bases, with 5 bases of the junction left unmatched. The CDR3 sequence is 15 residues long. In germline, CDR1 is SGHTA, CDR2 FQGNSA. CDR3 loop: CASSLAAGVTDTQYF. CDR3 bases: TGTGCCAGCAGCTTAGCAGCGGGAGTAACGGATACGCAGTATTTT.

The DNA for the CDR3 is TGCGCCAGCAGGGGGGGACAGTCCTACAATGAGCAGTTCTTC. Protein sequence: CASRGGQSYNEQFF. The chain carries TRBV5-1 and TRBJ2-1; D may be TRBD1 (7 bases). V was shortened by 5 bases and J by 1 base, with 10 bases between the two germline ends. This CDR3 spans 14 amino acids. Germline lookup yields CDR1 SGHRS and CDR2 YFSETQ.

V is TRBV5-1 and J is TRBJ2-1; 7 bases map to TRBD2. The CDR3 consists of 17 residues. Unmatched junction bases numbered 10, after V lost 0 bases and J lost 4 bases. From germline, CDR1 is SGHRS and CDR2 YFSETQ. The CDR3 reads CASSLGDGRSVYNEQFF. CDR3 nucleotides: TGCGCCAGCAGCTTGGGGGACGGGAGGTCTGTTTACAATGAGCAGTTCTTC.

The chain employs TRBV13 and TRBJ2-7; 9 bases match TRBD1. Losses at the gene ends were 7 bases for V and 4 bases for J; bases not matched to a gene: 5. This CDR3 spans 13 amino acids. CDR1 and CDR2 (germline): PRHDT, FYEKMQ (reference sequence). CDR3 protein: CASNLDRGYEQYF. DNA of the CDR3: TGTGCCAGCAACTTGGACAGGGGTTACGAGCAGTACTTC.

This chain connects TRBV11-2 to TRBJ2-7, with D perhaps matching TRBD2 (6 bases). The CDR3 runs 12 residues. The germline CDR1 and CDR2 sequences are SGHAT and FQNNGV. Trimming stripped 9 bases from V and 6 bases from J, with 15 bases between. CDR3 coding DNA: TGTGCCAGTGGGAGGCTCAATTTCGAGCAGTACTTC. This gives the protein CASGRLNFEQYF.

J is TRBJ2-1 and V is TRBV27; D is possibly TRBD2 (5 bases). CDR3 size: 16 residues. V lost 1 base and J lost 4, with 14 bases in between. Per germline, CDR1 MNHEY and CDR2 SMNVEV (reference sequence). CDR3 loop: CASSLFRGEIYNEQFF. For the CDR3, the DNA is TGTGCCAGCAGTTTATTCCGGGGTGAAATTTACAATGAGCAGTTCTTC.

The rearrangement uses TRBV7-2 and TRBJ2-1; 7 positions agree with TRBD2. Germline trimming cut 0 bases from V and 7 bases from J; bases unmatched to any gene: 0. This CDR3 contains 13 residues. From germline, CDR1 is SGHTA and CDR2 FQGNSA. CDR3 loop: CASSLAGRNEQFF. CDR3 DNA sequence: TGTGCCAGCAGCTTAGCCGGGAGGAATGAGCAGTTCTTC. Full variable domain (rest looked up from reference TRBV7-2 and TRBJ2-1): GAGVSQSPSNKVTEKGKDVELRCDPISGHTALYWYRQSLGQGLEFLIYFQGNSAPDKSGLPSDRFSAERTGGSVSTLTIQRTQQEDSAVYLCASSLAGRNEQFFGPGTRLTVL.

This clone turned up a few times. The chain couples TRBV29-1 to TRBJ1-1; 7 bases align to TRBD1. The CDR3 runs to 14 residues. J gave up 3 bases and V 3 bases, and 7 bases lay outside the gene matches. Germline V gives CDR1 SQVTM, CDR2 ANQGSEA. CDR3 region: CSVDDRDGYTEAFF. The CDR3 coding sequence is TGCAGCGTTGATGACAGGGACGGATACACTGAAGCTTTCTTT.

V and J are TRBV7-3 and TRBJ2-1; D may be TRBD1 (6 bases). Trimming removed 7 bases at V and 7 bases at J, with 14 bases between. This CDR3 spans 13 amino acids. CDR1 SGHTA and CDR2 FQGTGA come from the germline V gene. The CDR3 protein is CASKGSQGNEQFF. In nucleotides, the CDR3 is TGTGCCAGCAAAGGGAGTCAGGGGAATGAGCAGTTCTTC. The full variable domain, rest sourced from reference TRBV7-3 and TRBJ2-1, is GAGVSQTPSNKVTEKGKYVELRCDPISGHTALYWYRQSLGQGPEFLIYFQGTGAADDSGLPNDRFFAVRPEGSVSTLKIQRTERGDSAVYLCASKGSQGNEQFFGPGTRLTVL.

CDR3 sequence: CASSLAVGRAYDEKLFF. Written as DNA, the CDR3 is TGCGCCAGCAGCTTGGCCGTGGGCCGCGCTTACGATGAAAAACTGTTTTTT. The chain combines TRBV5-1 with TRBJ1-4; D not resolved. V lost 0 bases and J 6 bases, leaving 18 bases between the germline ends. Germline-derived CDR1 and CDR2 are SGHRS and YFSETQ. The CDR3 is 17 amino acids.

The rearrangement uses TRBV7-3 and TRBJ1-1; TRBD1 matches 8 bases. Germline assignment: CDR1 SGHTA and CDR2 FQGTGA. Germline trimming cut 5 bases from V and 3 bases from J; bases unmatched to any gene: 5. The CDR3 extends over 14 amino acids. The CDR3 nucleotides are TGTGCCAGCAGCCGAAAGACAGGGGACACTGAAGCTTTCTTT. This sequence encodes CASSRKTGDTEAFF. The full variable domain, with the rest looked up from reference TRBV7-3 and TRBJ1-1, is GAGVSQTPSNKVTEKGKYVELRCDPISGHTALYWYRQSLGQGPEFLIYFQGTGAADDSGLPNDRFFAVRPEGSVSTLKIQRTERGDSAVYLCASSRKTGDTEAFFGQGTRLTVV.

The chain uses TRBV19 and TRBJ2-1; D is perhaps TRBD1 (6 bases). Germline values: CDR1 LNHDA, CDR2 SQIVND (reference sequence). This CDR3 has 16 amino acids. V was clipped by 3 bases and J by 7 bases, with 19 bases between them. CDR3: CASSIGGQLFINEQFF. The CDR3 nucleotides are TGTGCCAGTAGTATTGGGGGCCAATTATTTATAAATGAGCAGTTCTTC.

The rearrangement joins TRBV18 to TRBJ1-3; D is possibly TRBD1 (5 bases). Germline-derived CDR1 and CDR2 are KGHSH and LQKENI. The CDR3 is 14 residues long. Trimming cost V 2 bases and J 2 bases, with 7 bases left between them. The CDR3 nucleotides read TGTGCCAGCTCACCAGGCAGGGCTGGAAACACCATATATTTT. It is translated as CASSPGRAGNTIYF.

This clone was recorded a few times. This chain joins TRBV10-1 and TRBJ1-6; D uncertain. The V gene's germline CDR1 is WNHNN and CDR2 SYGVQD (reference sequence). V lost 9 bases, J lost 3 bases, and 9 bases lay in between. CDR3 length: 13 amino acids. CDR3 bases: TGCGCCAGGATTGACAACTATAATTCACCCCTCCACTTT. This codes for CARIDNYNSPLHF.

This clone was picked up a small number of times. CDR3 sequence reads: CASSSGQGEAGELFF. The DNA for the CDR3 is TGCGCCAGCAGCTCGGGACAGGGTGAGGCCGGGGAGCTGTTTTTT. The chain employs TRBV5-1 and TRBJ2-2; TRBD1 matches 9 bases. Germline CDR1 and CDR2: SGHRS and YFSETQ. The trim removed 3 bases at V and 6 bases at J, leaving 6 bases unmatched. The CDR3 runs to 15 residues. Full variable domain (outside the CDR3, taken from reference TRBV5-1 and TRBJ2-2): KAGVTQTPRYLIKTRGQQVTLSCSPISGHRSVSWYQQTPGQGLQFLFEYFSETQRNKGNFPGRFSGRQFSNSRSEMNVSTLELGDSALYLCASSSGQGEAGELFFGEGSRLTVL.

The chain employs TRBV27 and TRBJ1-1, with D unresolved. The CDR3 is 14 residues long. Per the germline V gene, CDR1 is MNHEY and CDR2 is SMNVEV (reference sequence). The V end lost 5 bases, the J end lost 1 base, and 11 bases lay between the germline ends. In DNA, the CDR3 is TGTGCCAGCAGTCCGCGAGGGTGGAACACTGAAGCTTTCTTT. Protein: CASSPRGWNTEAFF.

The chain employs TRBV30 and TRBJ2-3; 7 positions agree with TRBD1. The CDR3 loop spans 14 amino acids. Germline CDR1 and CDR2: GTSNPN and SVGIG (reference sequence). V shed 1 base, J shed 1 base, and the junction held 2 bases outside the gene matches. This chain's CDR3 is CAWSGGQGTDTQYF. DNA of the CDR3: TGTGCCTGGAGTGGCGGACAGGGCACAGATACGCAGTATTTT.

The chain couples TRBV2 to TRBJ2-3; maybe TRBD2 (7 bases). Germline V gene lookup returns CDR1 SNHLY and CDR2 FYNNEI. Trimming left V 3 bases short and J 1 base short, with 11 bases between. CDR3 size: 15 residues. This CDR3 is CASSDGGPRTDTQYF. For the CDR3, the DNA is TGTGCCAGCAGTGACGGGGGGCCACGCACAGATACGCAGTATTTT.

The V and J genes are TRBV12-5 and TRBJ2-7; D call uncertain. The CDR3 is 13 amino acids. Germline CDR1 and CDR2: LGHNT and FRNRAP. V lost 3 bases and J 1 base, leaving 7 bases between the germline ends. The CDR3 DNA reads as TGTGCTAGTGGTTTCGAGCGTTCCTACGAGCAGTACTTC. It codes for CASGFERSYEQYF.

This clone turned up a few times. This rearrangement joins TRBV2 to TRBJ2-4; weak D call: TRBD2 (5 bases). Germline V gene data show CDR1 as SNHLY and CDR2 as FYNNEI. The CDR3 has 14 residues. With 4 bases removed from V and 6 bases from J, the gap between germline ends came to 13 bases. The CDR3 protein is CASSATESGNIQYF. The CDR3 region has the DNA TGTGCCAGCAGTGCGACGGAGAGCGGAAACATTCAGTACTTC.

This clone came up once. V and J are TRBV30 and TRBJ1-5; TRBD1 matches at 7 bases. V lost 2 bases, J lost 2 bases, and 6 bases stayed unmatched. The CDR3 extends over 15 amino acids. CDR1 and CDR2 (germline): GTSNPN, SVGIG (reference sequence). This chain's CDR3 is CAWSKGGQGNQPQHF. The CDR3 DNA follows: TGTGCCTGGAGTAAGGGAGGACAGGGCAATCAGCCCCAGCATTTT.